Shown below are 13 T cell receptor beta chains from a single sample sequenced in a study of blood T cell repertoires in COVID-19 (dated by TCRdb to about 2020). Library construction relied on the immunoSEQ multiplex PCR assay. TCRdb stores this immuneACCESS table with in-frame sequences only. Part of the clones is absent; in the studies checked, under half of the shortfall reflects unresolved V genes, and no reason is known for the rest. This sample comprises approximately 130,000 clones, about 84% of them detected only once. 3% to 5% of the sample is taken by the ten largest. Sequencing was done on a sample of peripheral blood. The source of these receptors is a man in his 60s with acute or convalescent COVID-19.

The chain links TRBV4-3 to TRBJ2-1, with 7 bases that match TRBD2. Germline CDR1 is LGHNA and CDR2 is YSLEER. This CDR3 spans 15 amino acids. V shed 0 bases, J shed 10 bases, and the junction held 9 bases outside the gene matches. The DNA of the CDR3 is TGCGCCAGCAGCCAAGAATCCGCGGGAGTCGGGGAGCAGTTCTTC. Residues: CASSQESAGVGEQFF.

This sequence joins TRBV27 and TRBJ2-1, with 10 positions matching TRBD2. CDR1 is MNHEY and CDR2 is SMNVEV in the germline V gene (reference sequence). The ends lost 7 bases at V and 5 bases at J; junction bases unmatched: 8. This CDR3 contains 15 residues. The CDR3 protein is CASTPAGGVHNEQFF. CDR3 nucleotide sequence: TGTGCCAGCACCCCAGCGGGAGGGGTCCACAATGAGCAGTTCTTC.

The chain is built from TRBV29-1 and TRBJ2-3; 7 nucleotides agree with TRBD2. The CDR3 sequence is 15 residues long. Germline V gene sequence: CDR1 SQVTM, CDR2 ANQGSEA. Losses at the gene ends were 6 bases for V and 0 bases for J; bases not matched to a gene: 9. CDR3 nucleotide sequence: TGCAGCGTCATAAAAAAGCGGGACAGCACAGATACGCAGTATTTT. Residues: CSVIKKRDSTDTQYF.

The rearrangement uses TRBV3-1 (or the pseudogene TRBV3-2) and TRBJ1-2; weak D call: TRBD1 (6 bases). V was cut by 2 bases and J by 4 bases, with 14 bases left in between. CDR1 LGHDT and CDR2 YNNKEL come from the germline V gene (reference sequence). The CDR3 sequence is 15 residues long. The CDR3 DNA reads as TGTGCCAGCAGCCAAAACAGGGCCCCTGGCTATGGCTACACCTTC. It translates to CASSQNRAPGYGYTF.

A single count supports this clone. This chain links TRBV30 with TRBJ2-3; perhaps TRBD1 as D (6 bases). Trimming took off 0 bases at V and 5 bases at J, with 6 bases between the two ends. CDR1 GTSNPN and CDR2 SVGIG come from the germline V gene (reference sequence). This CDR3 has 12 amino acids. For the CDR3, the DNA is TGTGCCTGGAGTGTACAGGGAGATACGCAGTATTTT. It specifies CAWSVQGDTQYF.

V gene TRBV6-5 combines with J gene TRBJ2-7, with TRBD1 matching 10 bases. Losses at the gene ends were 6 bases for V and 1 base for J; bases not matched to a gene: 6. Germline V gene lookup returns CDR1 MNHEY and CDR2 SVGAGI. The CDR3 sequence is 15 residues long. The CDR3 loop reads CASRQTGQGSYEQYF. The DNA for the CDR3 is TGTGCCAGCAGGCAGACGGGACAGGGGTCCTACGAGCAGTACTTC.

The rearrangement joins TRBV7-2 to TRBJ2-2, with 9 bases fitting TRBD1. CDR1 SGHTA and CDR2 FQGNSA come from the germline V gene. The junction had 6 bases not matched to a gene; V was cut back by 5 bases and J by 5 bases. The CDR3 covers 15 residues. CDR3 protein: CASSPDRGGTGELFF. The CDR3 DNA sequence: TGTGCCAGCAGCCCAGACAGGGGGGGAACCGGGGAGCTGTTTTTT. Full variable domain (outside the CDR3, taken from reference TRBV7-2 and TRBJ2-2): GAGVSQSPSNKVTEKGKDVELRCDPISGHTALYWYRQSLGQGLEFLIYFQGNSAPDKSGLPSDRFSAERTGGSVSTLTIQRTQQEDSAVYLCASSPDRGGTGELFFGEGSRLTVL.

The chain combines TRBV6-2 or TRBV6-3 with TRBJ1-1; TRBD1 is a possible D gene (5 bases). Looked up from germline, CDR1 is MNHEY and CDR2 is SVGEGT. V dropped 6 bases and J dropped 2 bases, with 22 bases sitting between them. The CDR3 sequence is 17 residues long. The CDR3 region has the DNA TGTGCCAGCAGCACGGTAGGGAAGGGGCTTGGAAACACTGAAGCTTTCTTT. It yields the protein CASSTVGKGLGNTEAFF.

The table lists this clone with a count of one. V gene TRBV5-1 combines with J gene TRBJ2-7; 7 nucleotides align to TRBD1. Losses at the gene ends were 3 bases for V and 5 bases for J; bases not matched to a gene: 8. Germline V lookup: CDR1 SGHRS, CDR2 YFSETQ. The CDR3 has 14 residues. The CDR3 coding sequence is TGCGCCAGCAGCTGGAAGGACAGGTCCGACGAGCAGTACTTC. Its translation: CASSWKDRSDEQYF.

The rearrangement links TRBV9 to TRBJ1-3; D unclear. The CDR3 is made up of 14 amino acids. The germline V gene has CDR1 SGDLS and CDR2 YYNGEE. V lost 4 bases and J lost 3, with 11 bases in between. CDR3 sequence: CASSPGNIGNTIYF. The CDR3 nucleotides read TGTGCCAGCAGCCCGGGGAACATTGGAAACACCATATATTTT.

This chain uses TRBV4-3 with TRBJ1-5; the D gene is possibly TRBD1 (6 bases). The V end was cut by 0 bases, the J end by 5 bases, with 11 bases between. Germline-derived CDR1 and CDR2 are LGHNA and YSLEER. The CDR3 covers 15 residues. CDR3 bases: TGCGCCAGCAGCCAAGACCAGGGGAGGGATCAGCCCCAGCATTTT. Amino acid sequence: CASSQDQGRDQPQHF.

The chain joins TRBV29-1 to TRBJ2-7, with D uncertain. Trimming removed 2 bases at V and 2 bases at J, with 7 bases between. The CDR3 covers 12 residues. CDR1 and CDR2 from the germline V gene are SQVTM and ANQGSEA. The CDR3 spells CSVETNTYEQYF. DNA for the CDR3: TGCAGCGTTGAAACAAATACCTACGAGCAGTACTTC.

The chain employs TRBV9 and TRBJ2-7; the match to TRBD2 covers 8 bases. This CDR3 contains 15 residues. V was pared by 0 bases and J by 2 bases, with 4 bases of the junction left unmatched. Per germline, CDR1 SGDLS and CDR2 YYNGEE. The CDR3 sequence is CASSVAPGLAYEQYF. The CDR3 DNA is TGTGCCAGCAGCGTAGCCCCGGGACTAGCCTACGAGCAGTACTTC.